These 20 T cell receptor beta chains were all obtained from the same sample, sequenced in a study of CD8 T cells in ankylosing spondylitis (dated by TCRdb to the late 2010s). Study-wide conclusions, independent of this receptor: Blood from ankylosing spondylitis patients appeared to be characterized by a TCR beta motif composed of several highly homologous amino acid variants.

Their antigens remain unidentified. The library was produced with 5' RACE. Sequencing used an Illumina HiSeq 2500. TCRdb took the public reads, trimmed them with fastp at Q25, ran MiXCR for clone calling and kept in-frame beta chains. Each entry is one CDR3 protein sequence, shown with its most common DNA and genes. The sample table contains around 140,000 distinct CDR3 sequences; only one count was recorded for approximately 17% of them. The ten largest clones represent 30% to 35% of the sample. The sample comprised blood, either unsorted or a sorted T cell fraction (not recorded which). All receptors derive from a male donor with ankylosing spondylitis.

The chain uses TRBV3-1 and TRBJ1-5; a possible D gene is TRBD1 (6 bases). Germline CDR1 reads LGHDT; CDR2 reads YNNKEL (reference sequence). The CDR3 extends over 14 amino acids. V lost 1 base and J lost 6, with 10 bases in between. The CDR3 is CASSQAGDGQPQHF. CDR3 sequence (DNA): TGTGCCAGCAGCCAAGCAGGGGATGGTCAGCCCCAGCATTTT.

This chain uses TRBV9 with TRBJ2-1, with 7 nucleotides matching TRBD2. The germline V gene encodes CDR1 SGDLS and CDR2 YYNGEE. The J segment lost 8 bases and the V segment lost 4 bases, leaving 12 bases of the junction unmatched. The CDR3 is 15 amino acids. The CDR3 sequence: CASSPFGASGDEQFF. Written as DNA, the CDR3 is TGTGCCAGCAGCCCCTTCGGGGCTAGCGGAGATGAGCAGTTCTTC.

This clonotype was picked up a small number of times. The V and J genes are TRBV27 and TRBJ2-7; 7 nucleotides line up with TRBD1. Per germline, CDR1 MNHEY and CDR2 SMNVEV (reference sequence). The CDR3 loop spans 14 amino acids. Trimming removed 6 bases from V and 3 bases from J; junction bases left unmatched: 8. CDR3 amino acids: CASSPGGPLYEQYF. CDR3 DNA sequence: TGTGCCAGCAGCCCAGGGGGTCCGCTCTACGAGCAGTACTTC.

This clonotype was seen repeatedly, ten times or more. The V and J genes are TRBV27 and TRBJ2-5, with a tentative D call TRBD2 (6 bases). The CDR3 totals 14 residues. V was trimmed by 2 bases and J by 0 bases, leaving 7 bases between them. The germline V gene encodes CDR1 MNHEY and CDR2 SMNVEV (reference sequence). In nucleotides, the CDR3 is TGTGCCAGCAGTTTAGGGGGGAACCAAGAGACCCAGTACTTC. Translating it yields CASSLGGNQETQYF.

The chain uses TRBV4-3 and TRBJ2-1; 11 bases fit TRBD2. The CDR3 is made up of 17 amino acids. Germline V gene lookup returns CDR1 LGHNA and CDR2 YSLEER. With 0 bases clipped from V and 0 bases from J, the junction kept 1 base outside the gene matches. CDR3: CASSQELAGASYNEQFF. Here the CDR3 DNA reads TGCGCCAGCAGCCAAGAACTAGCGGGGGCCTCCTACAATGAGCAGTTCTTC.

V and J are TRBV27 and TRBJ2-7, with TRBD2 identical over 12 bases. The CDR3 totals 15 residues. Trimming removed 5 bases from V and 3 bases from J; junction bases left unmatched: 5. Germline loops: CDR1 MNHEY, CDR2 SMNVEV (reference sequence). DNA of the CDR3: TGTGCCAGCAGTCCGAAGACTAGCGGGGGCTACGAGCAGTACTTC. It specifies CASSPKTSGGYEQYF.

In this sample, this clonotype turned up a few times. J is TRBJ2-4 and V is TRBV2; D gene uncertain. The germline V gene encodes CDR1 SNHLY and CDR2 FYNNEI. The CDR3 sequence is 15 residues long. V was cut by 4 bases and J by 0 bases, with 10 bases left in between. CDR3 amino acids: CASSVGPLAKNIQYF. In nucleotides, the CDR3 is TGTGCCAGCAGTGTTGGCCCTCTAGCCAAAAACATTCAGTACTTC.

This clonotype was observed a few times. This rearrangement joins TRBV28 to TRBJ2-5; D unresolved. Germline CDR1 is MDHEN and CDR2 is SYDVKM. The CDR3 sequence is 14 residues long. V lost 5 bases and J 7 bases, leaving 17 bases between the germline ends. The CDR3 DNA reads TGTGCCAGCAGTCCCCCAAATCCCGTCTCGACCCAGTACTTC. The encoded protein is CASSPPNPVSTQYF.

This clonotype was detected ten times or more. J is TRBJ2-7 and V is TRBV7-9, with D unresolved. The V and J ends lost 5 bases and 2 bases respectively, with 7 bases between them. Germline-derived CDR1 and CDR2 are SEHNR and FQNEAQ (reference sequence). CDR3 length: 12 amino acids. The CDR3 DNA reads TGTGCCAGCAGCCCACGCCCCTACGAGCAGTACTTC. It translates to CASSPRPYEQYF.

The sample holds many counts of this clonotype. CDR3 region: CSAFDITGYTF. CDR3 nucleotides: TGCAGCGCCTTCGATATCACCGGCTACACCTTC. The genes are TRBV29-1 and TRBJ1-2, with D unclear. The germline V gene has CDR1 SQVTM and CDR2 ANQGSEA. The CDR3 loop spans 11 amino acids. V was cut by 7 bases and J by 8 bases, with 14 bases left in between.

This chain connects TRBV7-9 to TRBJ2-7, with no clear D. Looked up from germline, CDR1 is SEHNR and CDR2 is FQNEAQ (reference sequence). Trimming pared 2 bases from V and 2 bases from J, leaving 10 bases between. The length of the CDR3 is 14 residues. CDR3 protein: CASSLWAKPYEQYF. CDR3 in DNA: TGTGCCAGCAGCTTATGGGCCAAGCCCTACGAGCAGTACTTC.

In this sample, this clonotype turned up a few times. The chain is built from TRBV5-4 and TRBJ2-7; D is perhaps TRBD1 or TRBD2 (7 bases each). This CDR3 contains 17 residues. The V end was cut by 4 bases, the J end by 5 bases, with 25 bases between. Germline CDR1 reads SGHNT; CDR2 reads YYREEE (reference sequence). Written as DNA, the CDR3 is TGTGCCAGCAGCCCTCGAGCCCTGACAGGGAGGGAAAACGAGCAGTACTTC. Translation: CASSPRALTGRENEQYF.

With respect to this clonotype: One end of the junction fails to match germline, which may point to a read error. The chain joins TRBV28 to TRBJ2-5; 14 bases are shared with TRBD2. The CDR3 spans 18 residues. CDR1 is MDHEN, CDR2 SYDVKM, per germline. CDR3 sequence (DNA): TGTGCCCGCAGTTTACGACTAGCGGGAGGGGGAAGGGAGGAGACCCAGTACTTC. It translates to CARSLRLAGGGREETQYF. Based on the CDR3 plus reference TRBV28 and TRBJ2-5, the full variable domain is DVKVTQSSRYLVKRTGEKVFLECVQDMDHENMFWYRQDPGLGLRLIYFSYDVKMKEKGDIPEGYSVSREKKERFSLILESASTNQTSMYLCARSLRLAGGGREETQYFGPGTRLLVL.

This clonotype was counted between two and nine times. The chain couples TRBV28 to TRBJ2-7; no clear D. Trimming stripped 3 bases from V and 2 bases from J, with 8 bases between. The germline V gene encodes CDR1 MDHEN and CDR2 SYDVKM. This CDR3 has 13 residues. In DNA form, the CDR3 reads TGTGCCAGCAGTTTTCGGCAGACCTACGAGCAGTACTTC. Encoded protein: CASSFRQTYEQYF.

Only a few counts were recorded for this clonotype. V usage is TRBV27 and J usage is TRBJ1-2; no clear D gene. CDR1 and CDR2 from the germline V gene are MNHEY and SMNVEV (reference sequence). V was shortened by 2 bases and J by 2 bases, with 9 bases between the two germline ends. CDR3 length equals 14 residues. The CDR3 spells CASSLTGSNYGYTF. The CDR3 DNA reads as TGTGCCAGCAGTTTAACTGGGTCCAACTATGGCTACACCTTC.

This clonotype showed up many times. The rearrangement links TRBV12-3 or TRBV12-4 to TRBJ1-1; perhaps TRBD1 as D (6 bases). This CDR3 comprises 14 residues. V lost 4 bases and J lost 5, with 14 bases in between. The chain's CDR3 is CASSSAGVRTEAFF. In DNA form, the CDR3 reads TGTGCCAGCAGTTCTGCAGGGGTAAGAACTGAAGCTTTCTTT.

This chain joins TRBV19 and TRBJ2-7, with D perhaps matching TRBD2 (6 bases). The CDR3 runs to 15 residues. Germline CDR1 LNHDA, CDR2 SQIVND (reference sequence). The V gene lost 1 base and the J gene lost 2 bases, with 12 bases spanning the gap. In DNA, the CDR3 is TGTGCCAGTAGTATAGTAGCTAGCGCACCCTACGAGCAGTACTTC. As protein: CASSIVASAPYEQYF.

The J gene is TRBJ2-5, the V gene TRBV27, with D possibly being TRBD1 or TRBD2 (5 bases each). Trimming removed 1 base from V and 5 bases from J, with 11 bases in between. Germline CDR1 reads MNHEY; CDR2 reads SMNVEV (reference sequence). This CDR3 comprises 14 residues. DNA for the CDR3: TGTGCCAGCAGTTTATTCCTAGGGACGGAGACCCAGTACTTC. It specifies CASSLFLGTETQYF.

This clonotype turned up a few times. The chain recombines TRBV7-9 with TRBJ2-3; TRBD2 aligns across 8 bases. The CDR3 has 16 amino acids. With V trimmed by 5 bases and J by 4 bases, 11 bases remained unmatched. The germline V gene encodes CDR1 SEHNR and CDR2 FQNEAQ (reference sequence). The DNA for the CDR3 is TGTGCCAGCAGCACCCCAACAGCGGGAGCGGCAGATACGCAGTATTTT. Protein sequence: CASSTPTAGAADTQYF.

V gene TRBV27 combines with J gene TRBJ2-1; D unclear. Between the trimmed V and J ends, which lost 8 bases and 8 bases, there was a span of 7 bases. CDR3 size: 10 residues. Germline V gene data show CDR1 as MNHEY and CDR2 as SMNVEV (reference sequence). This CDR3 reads CASGWDEQFF. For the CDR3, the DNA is TGTGCCAGCGGGTGGGATGAGCAGTTCTTC.